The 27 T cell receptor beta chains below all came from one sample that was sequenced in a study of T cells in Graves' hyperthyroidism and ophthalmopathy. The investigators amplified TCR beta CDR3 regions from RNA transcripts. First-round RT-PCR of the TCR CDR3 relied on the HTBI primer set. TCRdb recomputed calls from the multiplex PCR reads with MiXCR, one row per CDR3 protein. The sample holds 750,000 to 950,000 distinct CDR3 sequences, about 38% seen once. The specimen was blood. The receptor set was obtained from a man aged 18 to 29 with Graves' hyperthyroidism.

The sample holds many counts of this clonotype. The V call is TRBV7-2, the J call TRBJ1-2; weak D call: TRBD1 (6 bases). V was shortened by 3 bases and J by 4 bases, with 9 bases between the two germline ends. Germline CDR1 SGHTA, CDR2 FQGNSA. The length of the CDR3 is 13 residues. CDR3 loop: CASSFLTGYGYTF. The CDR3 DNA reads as TGTGCCAGCAGCTTTTTGACAGGCTATGGCTACACCTTC.

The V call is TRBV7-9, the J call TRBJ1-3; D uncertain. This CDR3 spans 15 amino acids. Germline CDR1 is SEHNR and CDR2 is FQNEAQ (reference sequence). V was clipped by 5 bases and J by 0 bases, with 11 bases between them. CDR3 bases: TGTGCCAGCAGCGCACCGGAGTACTCTGGAAACACCATATATTTT. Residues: CASSAPEYSGNTIYF.

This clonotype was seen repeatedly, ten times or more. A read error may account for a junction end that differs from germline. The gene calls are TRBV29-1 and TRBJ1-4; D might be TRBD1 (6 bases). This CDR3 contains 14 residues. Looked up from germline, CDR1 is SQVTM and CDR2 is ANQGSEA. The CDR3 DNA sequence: TGCAGCGCTGAATCCGGGGCAGGGGATGAAAAACTGTTTTTT. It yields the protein CSAESGAGDEKLFF.

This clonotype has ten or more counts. The CDR3 region is CASSMGAGPQMGTQYF. DNA of the CDR3: TGTGCCAGCAGCATGGGCGCAGGTCCTCAAATGGGGACCCAGTACTTC. The chain recombines TRBV3-1 with TRBJ2-5; no clear D gene. V lost 5 bases and J 7 bases, leaving 23 bases between the germline ends. Germline V gene sequence: CDR1 LGHDT, CDR2 YNNKEL (reference sequence). This CDR3 has 16 amino acids.

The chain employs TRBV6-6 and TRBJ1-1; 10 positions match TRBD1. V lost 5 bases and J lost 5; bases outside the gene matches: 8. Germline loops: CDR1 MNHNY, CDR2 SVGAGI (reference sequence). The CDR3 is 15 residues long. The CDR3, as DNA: TGTGCCAGCAGTCTTCCCGACAGGGGGCTGACTGAAGCTTTCTTT. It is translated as CASSLPDRGLTEAFF.

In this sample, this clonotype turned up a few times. CDR3 nucleotides: TGCAGTGCTAGAGATGAGGGGGTAACCTACGAGCAGTACTTC. Protein sequence: CSARDEGVTYEQYF. The V call is TRBV20-1, the J call TRBJ2-7, with TRBD1 as a possible D gene (6 bases). Trimming left V 0 bases short and J 2 bases short, with 11 bases between. Germline V CDR1 and CDR2: DFQATT, SNEGSKA (reference sequence). The CDR3 is 14 amino acids.

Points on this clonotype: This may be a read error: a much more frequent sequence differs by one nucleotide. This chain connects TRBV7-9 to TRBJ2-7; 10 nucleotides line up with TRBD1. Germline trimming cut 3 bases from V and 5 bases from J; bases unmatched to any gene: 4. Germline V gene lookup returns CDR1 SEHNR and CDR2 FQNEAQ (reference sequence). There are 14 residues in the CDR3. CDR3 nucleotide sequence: TGTGCCAGCAGCTTCGGACAGGGGGGAAACGAGCAGTACTTC. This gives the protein CASSFGQGGNEQYF.

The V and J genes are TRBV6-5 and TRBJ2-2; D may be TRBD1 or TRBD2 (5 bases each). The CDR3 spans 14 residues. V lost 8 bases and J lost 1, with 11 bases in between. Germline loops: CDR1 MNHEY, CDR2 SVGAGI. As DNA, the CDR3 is TGTGCCAGCGTTCGGGGCTTGAACACCGGGGAGCTGTTTTTT. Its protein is CASVRGLNTGELFF.

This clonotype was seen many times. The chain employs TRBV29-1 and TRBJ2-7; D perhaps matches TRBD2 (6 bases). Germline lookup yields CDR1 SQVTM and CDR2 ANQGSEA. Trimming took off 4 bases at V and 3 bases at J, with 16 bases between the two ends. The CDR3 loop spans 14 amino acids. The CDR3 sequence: CSVVSGVSFYEQYF. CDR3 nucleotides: TGCAGCGTTGTCTCGGGGGTATCTTTCTACGAGCAGTACTTC.

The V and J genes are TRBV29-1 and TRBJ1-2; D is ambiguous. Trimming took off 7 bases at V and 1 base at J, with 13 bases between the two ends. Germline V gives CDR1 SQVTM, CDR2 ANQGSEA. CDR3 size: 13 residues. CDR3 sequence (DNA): TGCAGCGCTTCGGCAGGACGTAACTATGGCTACACCTTC. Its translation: CSASAGRNYGYTF.

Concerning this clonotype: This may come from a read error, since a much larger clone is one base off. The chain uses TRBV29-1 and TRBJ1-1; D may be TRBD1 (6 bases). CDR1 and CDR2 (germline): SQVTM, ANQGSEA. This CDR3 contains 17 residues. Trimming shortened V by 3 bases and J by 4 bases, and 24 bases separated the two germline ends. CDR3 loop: CSVDDPGDGAGATEAFF. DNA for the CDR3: TGCAGCGTTGACGACCCGGGCGACGGTGCAGGGGCCACTGAAGCTTTCTTT.

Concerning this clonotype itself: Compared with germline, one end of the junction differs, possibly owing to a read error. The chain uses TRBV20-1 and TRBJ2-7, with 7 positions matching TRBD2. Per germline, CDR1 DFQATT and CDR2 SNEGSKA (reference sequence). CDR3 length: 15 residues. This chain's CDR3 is CSARDAGEQSGELYF. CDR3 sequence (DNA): TGCAGTGCTAGAGATGCGGGAGAGCAGAGCGGGGAGCTGTACTTC.

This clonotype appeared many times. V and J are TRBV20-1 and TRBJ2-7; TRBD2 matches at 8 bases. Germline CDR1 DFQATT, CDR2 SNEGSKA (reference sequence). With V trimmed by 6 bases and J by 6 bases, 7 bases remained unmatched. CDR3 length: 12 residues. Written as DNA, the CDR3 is TGCAGTGCGCTGACTAGCGTATCCGAGCAGTACTTC. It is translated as CSALTSVSEQYF.

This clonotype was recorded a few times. CDR3 amino acids: CAISEGSLGPYEQYF. In nucleotides, the CDR3 is TGTGCCATCAGTGAGGGCTCGTTAGGGCCCTACGAGCAGTACTTC. J is TRBJ2-7 and V is TRBV10-3; D ambiguous. Germline assignment: CDR1 ENHRY and CDR2 SYGVKD. The CDR3 is made up of 15 amino acids. V lost 2 bases to trimming and J lost 2 bases, with 13 bases between them.

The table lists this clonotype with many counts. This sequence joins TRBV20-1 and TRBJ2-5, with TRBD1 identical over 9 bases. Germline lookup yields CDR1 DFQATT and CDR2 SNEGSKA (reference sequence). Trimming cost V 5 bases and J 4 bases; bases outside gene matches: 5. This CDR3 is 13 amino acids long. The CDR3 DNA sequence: TGCAGTGCTTCCGGGACAGGGACAGAGACCCAGTACTTC. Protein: CSASGTGTETQYF.

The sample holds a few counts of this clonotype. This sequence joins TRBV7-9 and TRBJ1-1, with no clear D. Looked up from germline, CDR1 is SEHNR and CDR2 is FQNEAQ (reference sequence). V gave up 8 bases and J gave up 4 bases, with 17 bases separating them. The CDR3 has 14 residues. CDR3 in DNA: TGTGCCAGCTCACCACCGGGTAGTGGCACTGAAGCTTTCTTT. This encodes CASSPPGSGTEAFF.

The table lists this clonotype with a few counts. In nucleotides, the CDR3 is TGTGCCAGCAGCTCCCCGGGACAGGGAGAAGGGCCCTACGAGCAGTACTTC. Encoded protein: CASSSPGQGEGPYEQYF. The chain recombines TRBV7-6 with TRBJ2-7, with 9 bases aligning to TRBD1. The CDR3 is 17 amino acids. Germline-derived CDR1 and CDR2 are SGHVS and FNYEAQ. After removal of 4 bases from V and 2 bases from J, the junction contained 12 bases not matched to a gene.

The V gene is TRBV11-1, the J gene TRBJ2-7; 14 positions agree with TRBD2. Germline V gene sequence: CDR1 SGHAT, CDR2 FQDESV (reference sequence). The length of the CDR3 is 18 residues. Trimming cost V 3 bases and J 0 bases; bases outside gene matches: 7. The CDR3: CASSFRTSGRTLSYEQYF. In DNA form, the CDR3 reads TGTGCCAGCAGCTTTCGGACTAGCGGGAGGACCCTCTCCTACGAGCAGTACTTC.

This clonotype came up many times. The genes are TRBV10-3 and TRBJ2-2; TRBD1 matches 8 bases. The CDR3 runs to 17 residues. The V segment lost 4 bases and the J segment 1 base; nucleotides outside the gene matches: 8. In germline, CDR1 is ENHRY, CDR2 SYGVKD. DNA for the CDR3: TGTGCCATCAGTGGCTACGGACAGGGAAAGAACACCGGGGAGCTGTTTTTT. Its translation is CAISGYGQGKNTGELFF.

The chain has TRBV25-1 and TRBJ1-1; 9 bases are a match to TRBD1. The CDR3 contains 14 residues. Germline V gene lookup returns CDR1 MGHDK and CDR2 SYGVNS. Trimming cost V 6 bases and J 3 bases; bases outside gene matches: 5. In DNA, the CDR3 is TGTGCCAGCAGAAAGACAGGGGGGGACACTGAAGCTTTCTTT. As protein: CASRKTGGDTEAFF.

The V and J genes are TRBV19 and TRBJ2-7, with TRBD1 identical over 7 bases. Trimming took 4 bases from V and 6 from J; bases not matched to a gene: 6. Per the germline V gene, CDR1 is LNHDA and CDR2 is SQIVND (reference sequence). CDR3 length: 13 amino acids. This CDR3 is CASSKGAEREQYF. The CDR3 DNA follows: TGTGCCAGTAGTAAGGGGGCAGAACGCGAGCAGTACTTC.

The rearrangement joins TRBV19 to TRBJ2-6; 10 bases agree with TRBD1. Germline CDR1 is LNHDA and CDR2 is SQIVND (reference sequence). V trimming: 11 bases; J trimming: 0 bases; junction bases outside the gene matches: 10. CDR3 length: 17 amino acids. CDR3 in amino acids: CACPRDRGLSGANVLTF. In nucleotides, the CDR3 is TGTGCCTGTCCCCGGGACAGGGGCCTCTCTGGGGCCAACGTCCTGACTTTC.

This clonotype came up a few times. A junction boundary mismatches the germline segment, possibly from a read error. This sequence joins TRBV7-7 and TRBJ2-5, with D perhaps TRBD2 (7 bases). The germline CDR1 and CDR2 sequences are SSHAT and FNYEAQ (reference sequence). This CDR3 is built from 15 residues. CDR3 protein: CASSSFGGPQETQYF. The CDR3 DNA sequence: TGTGCTAGCAGCTCATTCGGGGGGCCTCAAGAGACCCAGTACTTC.

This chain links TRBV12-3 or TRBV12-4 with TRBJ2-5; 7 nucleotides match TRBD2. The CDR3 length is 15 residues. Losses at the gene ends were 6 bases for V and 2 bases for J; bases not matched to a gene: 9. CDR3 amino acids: CASSPGTTTQETQYF. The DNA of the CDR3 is TGTGCCAGCAGCCCCGGGACTACGACACAAGAGACCCAGTACTTC.

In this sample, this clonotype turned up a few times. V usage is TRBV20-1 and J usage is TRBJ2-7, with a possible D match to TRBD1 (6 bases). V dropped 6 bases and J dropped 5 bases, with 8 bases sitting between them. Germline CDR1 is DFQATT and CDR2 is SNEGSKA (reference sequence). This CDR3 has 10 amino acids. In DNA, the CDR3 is TGCAGTGCGCAGGGGAACGAGCAGTACTTC. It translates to CSAQGNEQYF.

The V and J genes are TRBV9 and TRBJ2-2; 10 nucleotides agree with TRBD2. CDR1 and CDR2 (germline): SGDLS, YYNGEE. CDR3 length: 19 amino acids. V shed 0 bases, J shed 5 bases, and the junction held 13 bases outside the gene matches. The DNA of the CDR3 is TGTGCCAGCAGCGTAGCTCCCCAGCGGGGGGGCGGGCGTACCGGGGAGCTGTTTTTT. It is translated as CASSVAPQRGGGRTGELFF. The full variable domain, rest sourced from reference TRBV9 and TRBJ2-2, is DSGVTQTPKHLITATGQRVTLRCSPRSGDLSVYWYQQSLDQGLQFLIQYYNGEERAKGNILERFSAQQFPDLHSELNLSSLELGDSALYFCASSVAPQRGGGRTGELFFGEGSRLTVL.

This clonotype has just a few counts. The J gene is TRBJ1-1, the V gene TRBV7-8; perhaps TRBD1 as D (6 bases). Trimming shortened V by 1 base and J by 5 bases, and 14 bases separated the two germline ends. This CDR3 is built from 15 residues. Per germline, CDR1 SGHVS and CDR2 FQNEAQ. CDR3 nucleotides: TGTGCCAGCAGCTTAGAGGGGGGGCGCCGAACTGAAGCTTTCTTT. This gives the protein CASSLEGGRRTEAFF.